The next 15 T cell receptor beta chains were all read from a single sample in a study of blood T cells in healthy people across ages. Primers used in a second PCR of roughly 6 to 11 cycles were a sample-barcoded 5' primer and a J-beta primer mix. TCRdb called the 5' RACE reads again in MiXCR, with one record for every CDR3 protein. Counted here are approximately 1,100,000 distinct CDR3 sequences, more than 40% occurring once; the ten biggest clones make up 15% to 20%. The sequencing sample was made of blood. Every receptor here comes from a woman aged 55 to 70 in good health.

This clonotype has more than one count but fewer than ten. V usage is TRBV15 and J usage is TRBJ2-5; 10 positions match TRBD2. The ends lost 5 bases at V and 11 bases at J; junction bases unmatched: 17. CDR3 length: 16 residues. The V gene's germline CDR1 is LNHNV and CDR2 YYDKDF (reference sequence). CDR3 sequence (DNA): TGTGCCACCAGCCCTCGACTAGCGGGCCTCTACAATGAGCAGTACTTC. This codes for CATSPRLAGLYNEQYF.

The rearrangement uses TRBV27 and TRBJ2-5; tentatively, D is TRBD2 (6 bases). Looked up from germline, CDR1 is MNHEY and CDR2 is SMNVEV (reference sequence). The CDR3 covers 13 residues. Trimming took off 4 bases at V and 5 bases at J, with 11 bases between the two ends. As DNA, the CDR3 is TGTGCCAGCAGTTACCGGAGGGGTGAGACCCAGTACTTC. Its translation is CASSYRRGETQYF.

The V and J genes are TRBV30 and TRBJ2-1; 13 bases fit TRBD2. V was clipped by 3 bases and J by 4 bases; unmatched bases: 3. There are 15 residues in the CDR3. Germline CDR1 reads GTSNPN; CDR2 reads SVGIG (reference sequence). In DNA form, the CDR3 reads TGTGCCTGGAGACGGACTAGCGGGGGATACAATGAGCAGTTCTTC. Amino acids: CAWRRTSGGYNEQFF. The whole variable domain, filled in from reference TRBV30 and TRBJ2-1, reads SQTIHQWPATLVQPVGSPLSLECTVEGTSNPNLYWYRQAAGRGLQLLFYSVGIGQISSEVPQNLSASRPQDRQFILSSKKLLLSDSGFYLCAWRRTSGGYNEQFFGPGTRLTVL.

The V call is TRBV4-1, the J call TRBJ2-2; D remains unclear. V gave up 3 bases and J gave up 7 bases, with 18 bases separating them. The CDR3 has 16 residues. Germline CDR1 reads MGHRA; CDR2 reads YSYEKL. The CDR3 sequence is CASSQMPGFNFGELFF. DNA of the CDR3: TGCGCCAGCAGCCAGATGCCAGGCTTTAATTTCGGGGAGCTGTTTTTT.

The chain combines TRBV3-1 with TRBJ2-5, with TRBD2 as a possible D gene (6 bases). This CDR3 region has 18 residues. V was cut by 2 bases and J by 1 base, with 20 bases left in between. Germline values: CDR1 LGHDT, CDR2 YNNKEL (reference sequence). The CDR3: CASSQFTTALAFQETQYF. The CDR3 DNA is TGTGCCAGCAGCCAATTTACTACCGCCCTAGCGTTCCAAGAGACCCAGTACTTC.

This clonotype was recorded a few times. CDR3 sequence (DNA): TGTGCCAGCAGCTTCTCCGTGGGGAGGGGGCAAGGGGAGCAGTACTTC. Its protein is CASSFSVGRGQGEQYF. This chain links TRBV7-9 with TRBJ2-7; either TRBD1 or TRBD2 may supply D (7 bases each). Trimming shortened V by 3 bases and J by 7 bases, and 22 bases separated the two germline ends. CDR3 length: 16 residues. The germline V gene has CDR1 SEHNR and CDR2 FQNEAQ (reference sequence).

The genes are TRBV12-3 or TRBV12-4 and TRBJ2-5; 8 nucleotides match TRBD2. The CDR3 consists of 14 residues. The ends lost 4 bases at V and 3 bases at J; junction bases unmatched: 4. Here the CDR3 reads CASSWGSGKETQYF. CDR3 coding DNA: TGTGCCAGCAGTTGGGGTAGCGGGAAAGAGACCCAGTACTTC.

This clonotype was detected only once. The V gene is TRBV27, the J gene TRBJ2-5; D gene ambiguous. CDR1 is MNHEY and CDR2 is SMNVEV in the germline V gene (reference sequence). This CDR3 has 13 residues. The germline V and J ends were trimmed by 4 bases and 1 base, with 7 bases remaining between them. The CDR3 DNA follows: TGTGCCAGCAGTTCGCCCCCCCAAGAGACCCAGTACTTC. This codes for CASSSPPQETQYF.

This clonotype was recorded a few times. The V gene is TRBV9, the J gene TRBJ2-3; D gene ambiguous. This CDR3 region has 10 residues. V lost 3 bases, J lost 7 bases, and 3 bases lay in between. Germline V gives CDR1 SGDLS, CDR2 YYNGEE. The CDR3 DNA follows: TGTGCCAGCAGCGATAATACGCAGTATTTT. It translates to CASSDNTQYF. The entire variable domain, with the rest obtained from reference TRBV9 and TRBJ2-3, is as follows: DSGVTQTPKHLITATGQRVTLRCSPRSGDLSVYWYQQSLDQGLQFLIQYYNGEERAKGNILERFSAQQFPDLHSELNLSSLELGDSALYFCASSDNTQYFGPGTRLTVL.

This clonotype was picked up many times. The chain uses TRBV11-2 and TRBJ2-1; D remains unclear. V was shortened by 3 bases and J by 5 bases, with 8 bases between the two germline ends. Germline V gene data show CDR1 as SGHAT and CDR2 as FQNNGV. The CDR3 has 13 amino acids. CDR3 sequence reads: CASSFEGNNEQFF. CDR3 coding DNA: TGTGCCAGCAGCTTCGAAGGAAACAATGAGCAGTTCTTC. The whole variable domain, filled in from reference TRBV11-2 and TRBJ2-1, reads EAGVAQSPRYKIIEKRQSVAFWCNPISGHATLYWYQQILGQGPKLLIQFQNNGVVDDSQLPKDRFSAERLKGVDSTLKIQPAKLEDSAVYLCASSFEGNNEQFFGPGTRLTVL.

This clonotype has just a few counts. CDR3: CASSLIRDSTHEQYF. CDR3 bases: TGTGCCAGCAGCTTAATACGGGACTCGACGCACGAGCAGTACTTC. This chain uses TRBV11-2 with TRBJ2-7, with D tentatively TRBD2 (6 bases). The CDR3 length is 15 residues. V gave up 2 bases and J gave up 5 bases, with 16 bases separating them. Germline V gene sequence: CDR1 SGHAT, CDR2 FQNNGV.

The chain joins TRBV7-3 to TRBJ2-2; 11 bases agree with TRBD2. There are 16 residues in the CDR3. Germline CDR1 reads SGHTA; CDR2 reads FQGTGA. Trimming removed 5 bases from V and 2 bases from J; junction bases left unmatched: 4. The CDR3 nucleotides read TGTGCCAGCAGCGCCGGGACTAGCGGAAACACCGGGGAGCTGTTTTTT. Translating it yields CASSAGTSGNTGELFF.

The genes are TRBV4-1 and TRBJ2-7; the match to TRBD2 covers 7 bases. From germline, CDR1 is MGHRA and CDR2 YSYEKL. CDR3 size: 13 residues. Trimming removed 5 bases from V and 6 bases from J; junction bases left unmatched: 7. The CDR3 coding sequence is TGCGCCAGCAGCAGGACTAGTGCTTCCGAGCAGTACTTC. Its translation is CASSRTSASEQYF.

The chain carries TRBV7-3 and TRBJ2-1; TRBD2 aligns across 9 bases. CDR3 length: 15 amino acids. Losses at the gene ends were 3 bases for V and 6 bases for J; bases not matched to a gene: 6. Germline values: CDR1 SGHTA, CDR2 FQGTGA. The CDR3 DNA reads TGTGCCAGCAGCTTTAGCGGGACTAGCAGCAATGAGCAGTTCTTC. It encodes CASSFSGTSSNEQFF.

With respect to this clonotype: A much bigger clone sits one base away, suggesting this may be a read error. The chain is built from TRBV6-6 and TRBJ2-1; no reliable D call. The better agreement between TRBJ2-7 and the DNA end casts doubt on the J call. The CDR3 is made up of 13 amino acids. Per the germline V gene, CDR1 is MNHNY and CDR2 is SVGAGI (reference sequence). CDR3 DNA: TGTGCCAGCGCAAGCAGCTCCTACAATGAGCAGTACTTC. Protein product: CASASSSYNEQYF.